The present T cell receptor (beta chain) was sequenced within a study of blood T cells in healthy people across ages (dated by TCRdb to the mid-2010s). The study in broad terms: In model experiments, template switching captured about one uniquely barcoded TCR beta cDNA molecule for every two T cells. To avoid experimental bias, donors of different ages were distributed randomly across sequencing lanes. The study measured age-related changes in TCR beta repertoire diversity using deep sequencing normalized with unique cDNA molecular identifiers. Two additional independent replicas of 1 million unique cDNA reads from the same blood draw were analyzed for two donors (one aged 18 to 30 and one aged 80 or older). The donors were divided into four age groups: young (average around 15 years), middle-aged (under 40), aged (62) and long-lived (about 90).

The CDR3 runs 15 amino acids, cysteine and phenylalanine included. Only the CDR3 part of the read is kept: 45 bases, read in frame from the first base. Reading the germline V gene gives CDR1 MNHEY and CDR2 SVGAGI. Worth noting for this clonotype: Its antigen target is currently unknown. No base quality values were provided; no much bigger clone lies one nucleotide off.

Donors were 39 systemically healthy Caucasian individuals from Russia aged 6 to 90 years. Each donor gave 8 to 10 milliliters of peripheral blood, collected into EDTA-treated Vacutainer tubes. PBMCs were isolated by Ficoll-Paque density-gradient centrifugation, with at least 6.5 million obtained per sample. Trizol reagent was used to extract total RNA from the PBMCs, yielding at least 5.5 micrograms per sample. For every donor, an aliquot of PBMCs went through flow cytometry to measure the percentages of naive CD45RAhigh/CD27high T cells. The method was 5' RACE. For sequencing, an Illumina HiSeq 2500 was employed. A second PCR of roughly 7 to 11 cycles was performed with a sample-barcoded 5' primer and a J-beta primer mix. A template-switch 5' adaptor carrying 12 random nucleotides introduced a unique molecular identifier onto each TCR beta cDNA molecule. Each sample yielded at least 2.5 million CDR3-containing paired-end reads. The Mint cDNA synthesis kit, primed by a TRBC-specific oligonucleotide, was used to synthesize first-strand cDNA from all RNA. Following uracil-DNA glycosylase treatment, a first 18-cycle PCR with universal primers M1SS and BC2_uni_R was performed on all cDNA. Per the original workflow: Normalization of each sample was performed by random selection of 1 million high-quality reads, each carrying a distinct molecular identifier. Instead of being binned into consensus sequences, reads that shared molecular identifiers were thrown out. MiTCR, set to a Q25 quality threshold and the strictest error-elimination algorithm, was used for CDR3 identification, clonotype clustering and error correction. Lower-bound total TCR beta diversity was estimated with a nonparametric unseen species model using Euler transformation. TCRdb trimmed the raw reads at Q25, called clones with MiXCR and kept productive beta chains. Rows merge per CDR3 protein into single entries with the most common DNA and genes. What appears here as the V and J calls and clone size reflects TCRdb's work, not the paper's. This sample holds 1.2 million to 1.5 million distinct CDR3 sequences; around two fifths were observed only once. Together, the top ten hold under 8% of the sample.

Overall results and qualifications from the work: Since profiling was done on bulk unsorted PBMCs, naive and antigen-experienced compartments could not be conclusively compared. Observed TCR beta diversity per million T cells fell roughly linearly with age, and a significant reduction was already apparent by age around 44. Compared with the aged group, the long-lived group had more naive CD4+ T cells, fewer expanded clones and increased TCR diversity, a pattern suggesting age selection. There was a strong correlation between observed TCR beta diversity and the percentage of naive T cells measured by flow cytometry. Because donor CMV infection status was unknown, age-related changes in expanded clonotypes were potentially confounded. Total diversity estimates from one million sequenced T cells were considered lower bounds and underestimates.

The TCR comes from a woman aged 18 to 35 in good health. Specimen: blood. The V and J genes are TRBV6-5 and TRBJ2-5, with 12 middle bases fitting TRBD1. The J call may be faulty, since TRBJ2-7 better matches the DNA end. The DNA is as follows: TGTGCCAGCAGGGGGATGGGACAGGGGGCTTACGAGCAGTACTTC. It is translated as CASRGMGQGAYEQYF.